The 31 T cell receptor beta chains below come from one sample, sequenced in a study of CD8+ T cells in alopecia areata. It was cDNA, reverse transcribed from extracted RNA, that served as the sequencing template. Measured with immunoSEQ multiplex PCR; TCRdb has only the in-frame clones, and not every one. The sample shows about 150,000 clones, around 87% of them seen only once. Sequenced material: CD8+ T cells sorted from blood, taken at week 0. The receptors were sampled from a human donor with alopecia areata.

Regarding this clone: The germline gene is not matched at one end of the junction; a read error may be the cause. This chain joins TRBV9 and TRBJ1-2; D remains unclear. This CDR3 is 14 amino acids long. Germline V lookup: CDR1 SGDLS, CDR2 YYNGEE. Here the CDR3 reads CAGSAGATNYGYTF. The CDR3 nucleotides are TGTGCCGGCAGCGCAGGAGCTACTAACTATGGCTACACCTTC.

This clone turned up a few times. The gene calls are TRBV29-1 and TRBJ2-1; 7 nucleotides align to TRBD2. The CDR3 contains 14 residues. Germline assignment: CDR1 SQVTM and CDR2 ANQGSEA. V shed 2 bases and J 7 bases; nucleotides not matched to a gene: 8. The CDR3 sequence is CSVELAGEGNEQFF. The CDR3 DNA is TGCAGCGTTGAACTGGCGGGAGAGGGAAATGAGCAGTTCTTC.

This clone appeared once. CDR3 region: CASSSTGGEQYF. DNA for the CDR3: TGCGCCAGCAGCTCAACCGGGGGCGAGCAGTACTTC. This chain connects TRBV4-1 to TRBJ2-5, with a weak D call TRBD2 (6 bases). Near its end, the DNA agrees better with TRBJ2-7, so the J call may be wrong. Per germline, CDR1 MGHRA and CDR2 YSYEKL. This CDR3 spans 12 amino acids.

The J gene is TRBJ2-1, the V gene TRBV5-6; no reliable D call. CDR3 length: 13 residues. Looked up from germline, CDR1 is SGHDT and CDR2 is YYEEEE. V lost 1 base and J lost 0, with 2 bases in between. CDR3 amino acids: CASSLSSYNEQFF. The CDR3 region has the DNA TGTGCCAGCAGCTTGAGCTCCTACAATGAGCAGTTCTTC. The full variable domain, with the rest looked up from reference TRBV5-6 and TRBJ2-1, is DAGVTQSPTHLIKTRGQQVTLRCSPKSGHDTVSWYQQALGQGPQFIFQYYEEEERQRGNFPDRFSGHQFPNYSSELNVNALLLGDSALYLCASSLSSYNEQFFGPGTRLTVL.

The chain carries TRBV13 and TRBJ1-3, with D tentatively TRBD1 (5 bases). Germline V gives CDR1 PRHDT, CDR2 FYEKMQ (reference sequence). V dropped 5 bases and J dropped 1 base, with 12 bases sitting between them. This CDR3 is 15 amino acids long. The CDR3 DNA reads TGTGCCAGCAGCCGGGACGCAGAGTCTGGAAACACCATATATTTT. Amino acids: CASSRDAESGNTIYF. Based on the CDR3 plus reference TRBV13 and TRBJ1-3, the full variable domain is AAGVIQSPRHLIKEKRETATLKCYPIPRHDTVYWYQQGPGQDPQFLISFYEKMQSDKGSIPDRFSAQQFSDYHSELNMSSLELGDSALYFCASSRDAESGNTIYFGEGSWLTVV.

This chain connects TRBV6-1 to TRBJ2-7; TRBD1 matches at 8 bases. The germline gives CDR1 MNHNS, CDR2 SASEGT. The CDR3 is 13 amino acids. V shed 8 bases, J shed 3 bases, and the junction held 6 bases outside the gene matches. The CDR3 sequence: CASQTGVVYEQYF. The CDR3 DNA follows: TGTGCCAGCCAGACAGGGGTAGTCTACGAGCAGTACTTC.

The chain links TRBV27 to TRBJ2-7, with 7 bases identical to TRBD1. With V trimmed by 5 bases and J by 3 bases, 13 bases remained unmatched. CDR3 length: 16 residues. Germline CDR1 and CDR2: MNHEY and SMNVEV (reference sequence). The CDR3 region has the DNA TGTGCCAGCAGTCCCCTAAAGAGGACAGGTAGCTACGAGCAGTACTTC. Translating gives CASSPLKRTGSYEQYF.

This chain joins TRBV13 and TRBJ2-5, with D perhaps TRBD1 (6 bases). The DNA end is a closer match to TRBJ2-7, so the J assignment may be wrong. The CDR3 is 13 residues long. Looked up from germline, CDR1 is PRHDT and CDR2 is FYEKMQ (reference sequence). The chain's CDR3 is CASRDKDSYEQYF. The CDR3 coding sequence is TGTGCCAGCCGGGACAAGGACTCCTACGAGCAGTACTTC.

The rearrangement joins TRBV29-1 to TRBJ1-1; 10 bases align to TRBD1. The length of the CDR3 is 14 residues. V lost 6 bases, J lost 5 bases, and 9 bases stayed unmatched. Germline CDR1 reads SQVTM; CDR2 reads ANQGSEA. The CDR3 DNA sequence: TGCAGCGTCCAGGGGACAGGGGTCTCGACTGAAGCTTTCTTT. It translates to CSVQGTGVSTEAFF.

This clone was found once. CDR3 coding DNA: TGTGCCAGCAGCTGGACGGGAGGGGGCACAGATACGCAGTATTTT. As protein: CASSWTGGGTDTQYF. This chain joins TRBV7-3 and TRBJ2-3; 8 bases are a match to TRBD2. Trimming removed 4 bases from V and 1 base from J; junction bases left unmatched: 4. Germline CDR1 SGHTA, CDR2 FQGTGA. This CDR3 region has 15 residues.

The gene calls are TRBV12-5 and TRBJ2-1, with TRBD1 identical over 7 bases. The length of the CDR3 is 16 residues. From germline, CDR1 is LGHNT and CDR2 FRNRAP. Germline trimming cut 2 bases from V and 2 bases from J; bases unmatched to any gene: 6. The CDR3 DNA sequence: TGTGCTAGTGGTTTGTCCACAGGGGATCCCTACAATGAGCAGTTCTTC. As protein: CASGLSTGDPYNEQFF.

This clone was seen a single time. This chain uses TRBV7-9 with TRBJ2-5, with unresolved D. The germline CDR1 and CDR2 sequences are SEHNR and FQNEAQ (reference sequence). The CDR3 has 13 amino acids. V lost 6 bases and J lost 4, with 12 bases in between. The CDR3 loop is CASRQEGRETQYF. The CDR3 nucleotides are TGTGCCAGCAGACAAGAAGGTCGAGAGACCCAGTACTTC.

The chain couples TRBV23-1 to TRBJ1-4; the D is unclear. TRBV23-1 is annotated as an ORF whose role is uncertain. The V end lost 0 bases, the J end lost 7 bases, and 12 bases lay between the germline ends. The CDR3 is made up of 15 amino acids. The CDR3 DNA is TGCGCCAGCAGTCAATCATCGGGGAGGTGTGAAAAACTGTTTTTT. It codes for CASSQSSGRCEKLFF.

The chain uses TRBV30 and TRBJ1-2; D unresolved. The ends were cut back, 4 bases at V and 1 base at J, with 10 bases in the middle. The germline gives CDR1 GTSNPN, CDR2 SVGIG (reference sequence). The CDR3 length is 13 residues. The CDR3 DNA is TGTGCCTGGAAAGCTCTGTATAACTATGGCTACACCTTC. This encodes CAWKALYNYGYTF.

In its sample, this clone was seen a few times. The rearrangement joins TRBV4-1 to TRBJ2-1, with D perhaps TRBD2 (6 bases). Trimming pared 0 bases from V and 5 bases from J, leaving 8 bases between. There are 14 residues in the CDR3. The V gene's germline CDR1 is MGHRA and CDR2 YSYEKL. CDR3 bases: TGCGCCAGCAGCCAAGATCGGGGGAACAATGAGCAGTTCTTC. It specifies CASSQDRGNNEQFF.

The genes are TRBV5-5 and TRBJ2-3, with TRBD1 matching 12 bases. The CDR3 has 18 residues. V trimming: 6 bases; J trimming: 4 bases; junction bases outside the gene matches: 15. From germline, CDR1 is SGHKS and CDR2 YYEKEE (reference sequence). The CDR3 bases are TGTGCCAGCATCCCGGGACAGGGGGCGCGATCAGCCCCAGATACGCAGTATTTT. Translating it yields CASIPGQGARSAPDTQYF.

The V call is TRBV30, the J call TRBJ2-3; TRBD2 matches at 7 bases. Germline V CDR1 and CDR2: GTSNPN, SVGIG (reference sequence). The CDR3 extends over 17 amino acids. V dropped 0 bases and J dropped 0; count of bases not matched to a gene: 9. The DNA for the CDR3 is TGTGCCTGGAGTGTAGGACTAGGGTCTTCTAGCACAGATACGCAGTATTTT. This gives the protein CAWSVGLGSSSTDTQYF.

V gene TRBV2 combines with J gene TRBJ2-3; D is possibly TRBD1 or TRBD2 (5 bases each). Germline V gene sequence: CDR1 SNHLY, CDR2 FYNNEI. The germline V and J ends were trimmed by 6 bases and 5 bases, with 9 bases remaining between them. The CDR3 is made up of 12 amino acids. DNA of the CDR3: TGTGCCAGCAGGGGGGACCGAGATACGCAGTATTTT. Translating it yields CASRGDRDTQYF.

The chain joins TRBV7-9 to TRBJ2-6; no clear D. Looked up from germline, CDR1 is SEHNR and CDR2 is FQNEAQ (reference sequence). The CDR3 sequence is 16 residues long. Deletions cut 4 bases from V and 1 base from J, with 11 bases between. CDR3 sequence (DNA): TGTGCCAGCAGCTCGCCGGAAGCGTCTGGGGCCAACGTCCTGACTTTC. It translates to CASSSPEASGANVLTF.

This clone was found a few times. The chain links TRBV30 to TRBJ2-7, with a possible D match to TRBD1 (6 bases). The ends were cut back, 4 bases at V and 3 bases at J, with 13 bases in the middle. Germline loops: CDR1 GTSNPN, CDR2 SVGIG (reference sequence). The CDR3 runs 13 residues. CDR3 protein: CAWNPGDDYEQYF. The CDR3 nucleotides read TGTGCCTGGAACCCAGGGGACGACTACGAGCAGTACTTC.

This chain joins TRBV7-9 and TRBJ2-3; D may be TRBD2 (5 bases). CDR1 and CDR2 from the germline V gene are SEHNR and FQNEAQ (reference sequence). V was trimmed by 3 bases and J by 1 base, leaving 8 bases between them. There are 14 residues in the CDR3. Written as DNA, the CDR3 is TGTGCCAGCAGCTTTTTGAGGGGCACAGATACGCAGTATTTT. Its translation: CASSFLRGTDTQYF.

The chain employs TRBV18 and TRBJ2-7, with D maybe TRBD1 (6 bases). V was trimmed by 3 bases and J by 6 bases, leaving 12 bases between them. Germline-derived CDR1 and CDR2 are KGHSH and LQKENI. The CDR3 runs to 13 residues. CDR3 loop: CASSPNGQLEQYF. CDR3 coding DNA: TGTGCCAGCTCACCGAACGGACAGCTCGAGCAGTACTTC.

V gene TRBV10-2 combines with J gene TRBJ1-2, with 9 nucleotides matching TRBD1. Germline trimming cut 6 bases from V and 0 bases from J; bases unmatched to any gene: 5. This CDR3 spans 15 amino acids. The V gene's germline CDR1 is WSHSY and CDR2 SAAADI. The CDR3 bases are TGCGCCAGCAGCACGGACAGGGGACCTAACTATGGCTACACCTTC. This gives the protein CASSTDRGPNYGYTF.

The rearrangement links TRBV7-9 to TRBJ2-5; TRBD2 is a possible D gene (5 bases). Deletions cut 5 bases from V and 3 bases from J, with 13 bases between. The germline gives CDR1 SEHNR, CDR2 FQNEAQ (reference sequence). This CDR3 region has 14 residues. The CDR3, as DNA: TGTGCCAGCAGCCGGGAACGGGGTAAAGAGACCCAGTACTTC. As protein: CASSRERGKETQYF.

CDR3 region: CASSSAKGVNTEAFF. The CDR3 DNA sequence: TGTGCCAGCAGCTCGGCAAAGGGGGTGAACACTGAAGCTTTCTTT. The gene calls are TRBV7-9 and TRBJ1-1; D is perhaps TRBD1 (6 bases). Looked up from germline, CDR1 is SEHNR and CDR2 is FQNEAQ (reference sequence). The CDR3 extends over 15 amino acids. Trimming pared 4 bases from V and 0 bases from J, leaving 12 bases between.

The genes are TRBV7-8 and TRBJ1-5; D is unclear. CDR1 is SGHVS, CDR2 FQNEAQ, per germline. The CDR3 runs to 14 residues. V lost 8 bases and J lost 3, with 14 bases in between. CDR3 nucleotide sequence: TGTGCCAGCCGCCCCGCAGAGTACAATCAGCCCCAGCATTTT. It translates to CASRPAEYNQPQHF.

This chain uses TRBV25-1 with TRBJ2-1; 7 bases fit TRBD2. The CDR3 length is 15 residues. Germline trimming cut 2 bases from V and 2 bases from J; bases unmatched to any gene: 3. Germline lookup yields CDR1 MGHDK and CDR2 SYGVNS. The CDR3 spells CASSEGGDPYNEQFF. In DNA form, the CDR3 reads TGTGCCAGCAGTGAAGGGGGGGATCCCTACAATGAGCAGTTCTTC.

A few counts support this clone. This chain joins TRBV27 and TRBJ2-7; possible D gene TRBD2, 5 bases. The ends were cut back, 3 bases at V and 6 bases at J, with 18 bases in the middle. The CDR3 sequence is 15 residues long. Germline loops: CDR1 MNHEY, CDR2 SMNVEV (reference sequence). CDR3 region: CASSFSGRGFGEQYF. The CDR3 DNA sequence: TGTGCCAGCAGTTTCTCGGGTAGAGGGTTCGGCGAGCAGTACTTC.

The count of this clone is one. This chain joins TRBV6-5 and TRBJ2-7, with D uncertain. The V gene's germline CDR1 is MNHEY and CDR2 SVGAGI. The CDR3 extends over 13 amino acids. Deletions cut 0 bases from V and 5 bases from J, with 8 bases between. CDR3 coding DNA: TGTGCCAGCAGTTACTCGTTGGGCAACGAGCAGTACTTC. Amino acid sequence: CASSYSLGNEQYF.

This clone was counted a single time. The CDR3: CASSLVPGHVNYEQYF. The CDR3 DNA reads TGTGCCAGCAGCTTAGTCCCGGGACATGTTAACTACGAGCAGTACTTC. V gene TRBV7-8 combines with J gene TRBJ2-7; D is possibly TRBD1 (6 bases). Germline values: CDR1 SGHVS, CDR2 FQNEAQ. Between the trimmed V and J ends, which lost 1 base and 3 bases, there was a span of 16 bases. The CDR3 is 16 amino acids.

The chain has TRBV5-4 and TRBJ1-1; possibly TRBD1 for D (5 bases). The germline CDR1 and CDR2 sequences are SGHNT and YYREEE (reference sequence). The CDR3 extends over 18 amino acids. V lost 5 bases to trimming and J lost 7 bases, with 30 bases between them. CDR3 DNA: TGTGCCAGCAGGTATGACGGGGGAGGGCTCACTCGACTCCATGAAGCTTTCTTT. Translation: CASRYDGGGLTRLHEAFF.